Sequencing of this T cell receptor (beta chain) was carried out in a study of T cell responses to AZD1222 COVID-19 vaccine. Study at large: The study pooled second doses at about 4 or about 12 weeks. Points from the study as a whole: A rise in Spike-specific TCR breadth and depth followed two AZD1222 doses. It was only a handful of AZD1222 recipients who were seropositive at baseline.

Per the germline V gene, CDR1 is SGHTA and CDR2 is FQGNSA. This CDR3 has 14 residues. The V gene lost 4 bases and the J gene lost 3 bases, with 13 bases spanning the gap. Measured with immunoSEQ multiplex PCR; TCRdb has only the in-frame clones, and not every one. Of 200,000 to 300,000 clones listed, 90% to 95% were seen once; the top ten hold around 0.6%. For this clone: The antigen remains undetermined.

The V call is TRBV7-2, the J call TRBJ2-7, with no clear D. The source was peripheral blood, collected on day 0 of AZD1222 vaccination. This receptor was obtained from an adult in good health. DNA for the CDR3: TGTGCCAGCAGCTCCTACCCTGGGAACTACGAGCAGTACTTC. Translating gives CASSSYPGNYEQYF.